Following are 24 T cell receptor beta chains from one sample sequenced in a study of blood T cell repertoires in COVID-19. TCRdb's table, derived via immunoSEQ multiplex PCR, lists solely in-frame clones and lacks some. The sample contains over 100,000 clones, 79% of which appear only once. Sequences were obtained from peripheral blood. The receptors were sampled from an elderly woman with acute or convalescent COVID-19.

This sequence joins TRBV28 and TRBJ1-2; D uncertain. Germline V lookup: CDR1 MDHEN, CDR2 SYDVKM. V lost 2 bases, J lost 11 bases, and 12 bases lay in between. CDR3 length equals 12 residues. The CDR3 DNA follows: TGTGCCAGCAGTTTACTCCCCCGGGGTTACACCTTC. This sequence encodes CASSLLPRGYTF.

The chain employs TRBV12-3 or TRBV12-4 and TRBJ2-5; 7 bases line up with TRBD1. V was clipped by 5 bases and J by 9 bases; unmatched bases: 6. The CDR3 extends over 12 amino acids. DNA of the CDR3: TGTGCCAGCAGTGCACAGGGGCAGGCCCAGTACTTC. Translated, it gives CASSAQGQAQYF.

This chain uses TRBV5-6 with TRBJ2-3, with D unclear. V was trimmed by 0 bases and J by 6 bases, leaving 11 bases between them. In germline, CDR1 is SGHDT, CDR2 YYEEEE. The CDR3 runs to 14 residues. CDR3 DNA sequence: TGTGCCAGCAGCTTGGTCCAGGTGGCCGATACGCAGTATTTT. Translation gives CASSLVQVADTQYF.

V and J are TRBV5-6 and TRBJ2-1; TRBD1 aligns across 7 bases. The V segment lost 5 bases and the J segment 2 bases; nucleotides outside the gene matches: 7. CDR1 is SGHDT and CDR2 is YYEEEE in the germline V gene. This CDR3 region has 15 residues. The CDR3 coding sequence is TGTGCCAGCAGTGAAAGGGACAGTCCCTACAATGAGCAGTTCTTC. Translation: CASSERDSPYNEQFF.

This rearrangement joins TRBV24-1 to TRBJ1-2; the D gene is possibly TRBD1 (6 bases). The CDR3 spans 14 residues. V was clipped by 4 bases and J by 3 bases, with 11 bases between them. The germline V gene encodes CDR1 KGHDR and CDR2 SFDVKD. The chain's CDR3 is CATSEPQGHYGYTF. The DNA of the CDR3 is TGTGCCACCAGTGAACCACAGGGCCACTATGGCTACACCTTC.

The chain recombines TRBV2 with TRBJ2-7, with 11 bases identical to TRBD1. CDR1 and CDR2 (germline): SNHLY, FYNNEI. There are 14 residues in the CDR3. V was clipped by 6 bases and J by 3 bases; unmatched bases: 4. CDR3 sequence reads: CASSAGQGGYEQYF. The CDR3 DNA reads TGTGCCAGCAGCGCGGGACAGGGGGGCTACGAGCAGTACTTC.

The chain combines TRBV7-9 with TRBJ1-1; D might be TRBD1 (5 bases). V was trimmed by 5 bases and J by 3 bases, leaving 13 bases between them. Germline CDR1 is SEHNR and CDR2 is FQNEAQ (reference sequence). The CDR3 consists of 14 residues. This CDR3 is CASSIREGYTEAFF. In nucleotides, the CDR3 is TGTGCCAGCAGCATCAGGGAGGGGTACACTGAAGCTTTCTTT.

This clone was counted a single time. The CDR3 loop is CASSEHGLDSGNTIYF. CDR3 nucleotide sequence: TGTGCCAGCAGTGAACATGGTTTAGACTCTGGAAACACCATATATTTT. The chain carries TRBV6-1 and TRBJ1-3, with unresolved D. Germline-derived CDR1 and CDR2 are MNHNS and SASEGT. The V end lost 2 bases, the J end lost 0 bases, and 11 bases lay between the germline ends. CDR3 length equals 16 residues.

The chain carries TRBV6-2 or TRBV6-3 and TRBJ1-1; tentatively, D is TRBD1 (5 bases). The V and J ends lost 2 bases and 0 bases respectively, with 16 bases between them. The CDR3 is 17 residues long. Germline V gives CDR1 MNHEY, CDR2 SVGEGT. Here the CDR3 reads CASSYRHGGDMNTEAFF. DNA for the CDR3: TGTGCCAGCAGTTACCGTCACGGGGGTGACATGAACACTGAAGCTTTCTTT.

The chain joins TRBV3-1 (or the pseudogene TRBV3-2) to TRBJ2-3, with TRBD1 identical over 12 bases. Germline lookup yields CDR1 LGHDT and CDR2 YNNKEL (reference sequence). This CDR3 has 15 residues. After removal of 4 bases from V and 4 bases from J, the junction contained 3 bases not matched to a gene. The CDR3 protein is CASSLGTGGPDTQYF. DNA for the CDR3: TGTGCCAGCAGCCTGGGGACAGGGGGCCCAGATACGCAGTATTTT.

This chain connects TRBV4-2 to TRBJ2-4; weak D call: TRBD2 (6 bases). This CDR3 is built from 17 residues. Germline V gene sequence: CDR1 LGHNA, CDR2 YNFKEQ. Trimming removed 1 base at V and 8 bases at J, with 21 bases between. The CDR3 sequence: CASSQANKGLTGDIQYF. CDR3 DNA: TGTGCCAGCAGCCAAGCTAACAAGGGGCTCACGGGAGACATTCAGTACTTC.

The chain employs TRBV5-1 and TRBJ2-6, with 8 bases that match TRBD1. Germline loops: CDR1 SGHRS, CDR2 YFSETQ. V shed 4 bases, J shed 2 bases, and the junction held 5 bases outside the gene matches. The CDR3 has 16 amino acids. The CDR3 region is CASSVRQGTGANVLTF. CDR3 sequence (DNA): TGCGCCAGCAGCGTAAGACAGGGGACTGGGGCCAACGTCCTGACTTTC. Full variable domain (outside the CDR3, taken from reference TRBV5-1 and TRBJ2-6): KAGVTQTPRYLIKTRGQQVTLSCSPISGHRSVSWYQQTPGQGLQFLFEYFSETQRNKGNFPGRFSGRQFSNSRSEMNVSTLELGDSALYLCASSVRQGTGANVLTFGAGSRLTVL.

The count of this clone is one. The J gene is TRBJ1-1, the V gene TRBV3-1 (or the pseudogene TRBV3-2); 9 bases fit TRBD1. CDR3 size: 13 residues. With V trimmed by 6 bases and J by 7 bases, 6 bases remained unmatched. CDR1 LGHDT and CDR2 YNNKEL come from the germline V gene (reference sequence). The CDR3 DNA reads TGTGCCAGCAGACCGGGACAGGGTGGTGAAGCTTTCTTT. This gives the protein CASRPGQGGEAFF.

The rearrangement joins TRBV7-2 to TRBJ1-6, with D uncertain. Trimming left V 0 bases short and J 10 bases short, with 7 bases between. Germline CDR1 is SGHTA and CDR2 is FQGNSA. CDR3 length: 13 amino acids. CDR3 region: CASSLALESPLHF. The CDR3 region has the DNA TGTGCCAGCAGCTTAGCGTTGGAGTCACCCCTCCACTTT.

The chain has TRBV29-1 and TRBJ1-2, with D unresolved. V was cut by 4 bases and J by 7 bases, with 13 bases left in between. This CDR3 is 12 amino acids long. CDR1 SQVTM and CDR2 ANQGSEA come from the germline V gene. For the CDR3, the DNA is TGCAGCGTTGGCTCGGAGGGTCTTGGCTACACCTTC. This codes for CSVGSEGLGYTF.

CDR3 in amino acids: CASTVVRLAMLVDTQYF. The CDR3 DNA is TGTGCCAGCACCGTAGTGAGACTAGCTATGCTAGTGGATACGCAGTATTTT. V gene TRBV28 combines with J gene TRBJ2-3, with 7 bases aligning to TRBD2. Germline V lookup: CDR1 MDHEN, CDR2 SYDVKM. The junction had 19 bases not matched to a gene; V was cut back by 7 bases and J by 6 bases. The CDR3 has 17 amino acids.

V usage is TRBV18 and J usage is TRBJ1-2; tentatively, D is TRBD1 (5 bases). Germline V gives CDR1 KGHSH, CDR2 LQKENI. The ends were cut back, 2 bases at V and 4 bases at J, with 11 bases in the middle. This CDR3 comprises 14 residues. This CDR3 is CASSPSETVYGYTF. The CDR3 region has the DNA TGTGCCAGCTCACCATCCGAGACAGTCTATGGCTACACCTTC. The complete variable domain, with remaining parts taken from reference TRBV18 and TRBJ1-2, reads NAGVMQNPRHLVRRRGQEARLRCSPMKGHSHVYWYRQLPEEGLKFMVYLQKENIIDESGMPKERFSAEFPKEGPSILRIQQVVRGDSAAYFCASSPSETVYGYTFGSGTRLTVV.

The chain combines TRBV29-1 with TRBJ1-2; the D gene is possibly TRBD1 (5 bases). Germline lookup yields CDR1 SQVTM and CDR2 ANQGSEA. This CDR3 spans 14 amino acids. V shed 2 bases and J shed 6 bases, with 16 bases lying between them. The CDR3 bases are TGCAGCGTTGAAAAAATCAAGGGCAGGGATGGCTACACCTTC. Translation gives CSVEKIKGRDGYTF.

The chain combines TRBV7-8 with TRBJ2-3; maybe TRBD2 (5 bases). Germline V lookup: CDR1 SGHVS, CDR2 FQNEAQ. CDR3 length: 16 amino acids. V lost 1 base, J lost 1 base, and 12 bases lay in between. The CDR3 reads CASSLVRGSGTDTQYF. The CDR3 coding sequence is TGTGCCAGCAGCTTAGTCAGAGGGAGCGGCACAGATACGCAGTATTTT.

The genes are TRBV9 and TRBJ2-4; D remains ambiguous. Trimming took off 2 bases at V and 8 bases at J, with 11 bases between the two ends. Germline V lookup: CDR1 SGDLS, CDR2 YYNGEE. The CDR3 runs 13 residues. The CDR3 spells CASSVRAIDIQYF. CDR3 DNA: TGTGCCAGCAGCGTTCGAGCGATAGACATTCAGTACTTC.

The V and J genes are TRBV6-5 and TRBJ1-5; D call uncertain. The CDR3 is 14 amino acids. Trimming stripped 6 bases from V and 9 bases from J, with 18 bases between. Germline V gene sequence: CDR1 MNHEY, CDR2 SVGAGI. CDR3 sequence reads: CASSFDSGNAPQHF. CDR3 in DNA: TGTGCCAGCAGCTTCGATAGCGGAAATGCGCCCCAGCATTTT.

The rearrangement links TRBV19 to TRBJ1-5; D gene ambiguous. The CDR3 runs to 14 residues. The ends were cut back, 3 bases at V and 2 bases at J, with 8 bases in the middle. Germline-derived CDR1 and CDR2 are LNHDA and SQIVND (reference sequence). The chain's CDR3 is CASSITGGNQPQHF. The DNA for the CDR3 is TGTGCCAGTAGTATTACCGGGGGCAATCAGCCCCAGCATTTT.

V gene TRBV3-1 (or the pseudogene TRBV3-2) combines with J gene TRBJ1-2; maybe TRBD1 (6 bases). This CDR3 comprises 15 residues. CDR1 is LGHDT, CDR2 YNNKEL, per germline (reference sequence). The V end lost 1 base, the J end lost 5 bases, and 14 bases lay between the germline ends. CDR3 protein: CASSQGAGAPYGYTF. CDR3 nucleotides: TGTGCCAGCAGCCAAGGCGCGGGGGCCCCTTATGGCTACACCTTC.

The chain couples TRBV12-3 or TRBV12-4 to TRBJ1-1; 7 nucleotides match TRBD1. Losses at the gene ends were 7 bases for V and 3 bases for J; bases not matched to a gene: 2. The CDR3 extends over 12 amino acids. The CDR3 loop is CASIQGDTEAFF. As DNA, the CDR3 is TGTGCCAGCATTCAGGGGGACACTGAAGCTTTCTTT.